This TCR beta chain was observed in a study of glioma-infiltrating T cells. Whole-study findings and limits: Only very few CDR3 sequences appeared in both tissue and blood. Above-expected tissue-blood divergence occurred in all gliomas, most in low-grade ones.

Worth noting for this clonotype: Its antigen is currently unknown.

Using RNA template, CDR3s of TCR alpha and beta were amplified with iRepertoire arm-PCR. Input was 100-400 ng of tissue mRNA or PBMC total RNA. TCRdb reprocessed the multiplex PCR reads with MiXCR, giving one entry per CDR3 protein. Altogether about 1,800 distinct CDR3 sequences are present, less than 35% being singletons, with the ten largest covering just over 35%. The CDR3 consists of 16 residues. Germline trimming cut 1 base from V and 4 bases from J; bases unmatched to any gene: 3. Germline V CDR1 and CDR2: SGHDN, FVKESK. The TCR comes from a human donor with low-grade glioma or glioblastoma, undergoing nonglioma brain surgery, or in good health (not recorded which). The chain joins TRBV14 to TRBJ2-3, with 12 bases fitting TRBD1. Specimen: glioma tissue, nonneoplastic brain tissue, or PBMCs (not recorded which). The CDR3 coding sequence is TGTGCCAGCAGCCAAGCCGGGACAGGGGGCGCAGATACGCAGTATTTT. Translation: CASSQAGTGGADTQYF.